These 23 T cell receptor beta chains were sequenced from one sample in a study of blood T cell repertoires in COVID-19. Profiled with immunoSEQ multiplex PCR; TCRdb holds only in-frame clones, not every one. This sample has about 140,000 clones, with more than 65% found just once. The sequenced sample consisted of peripheral blood. The source is a man at least 80 years old with acute or convalescent COVID-19.

The rearrangement links TRBV5-1 to TRBJ1-4, with D possibly TRBD1 on 5 matching bases. Trimming removed 0 bases at V and 8 bases at J, with 8 bases between. The germline V gene has CDR1 SGHRS and CDR2 YFSETQ. This CDR3 spans 13 amino acids. The DNA of the CDR3 is TGCGCCAGCAGCTTGGCCCGGGGGGAAAAACTGTTTTTT. It translates to CASSLARGEKLFF.

The V and J genes are TRBV7-6 and TRBJ1-1, with D hard to call. Germline V gene lookup returns CDR1 SGHVS and CDR2 FNYEAQ. V was trimmed by 2 bases and J by 6 bases, leaving 13 bases between them. CDR3 length equals 14 residues. This CDR3 is CASSLTIGDPEAFF. The CDR3 DNA reads as TGTGCCAGCAGCTTAACAATAGGAGACCCTGAAGCTTTCTTT.

To note about this clone: The same CDR3 arises from other DNA sequences in this sample as well. This sequence joins TRBV7-2 and TRBJ2-3; TRBD2 agrees at 15 bases. Germline lookup yields CDR1 SGHTA and CDR2 FQGNSA. The CDR3 is 16 amino acids. Trimming cost V 6 bases and J 4 bases; bases outside gene matches: 5. The CDR3 loop reads CASSLGLAGGADTQYF. The CDR3 nucleotides read TGTGCCAGCAGTCTTGGACTAGCGGGGGGGGCAGATACGCAGTATTTT.

This chain connects TRBV5-4 to TRBJ2-7; TRBD1 might be the D (6 bases). The CDR3 is made up of 16 amino acids. Per germline, CDR1 SGHNT and CDR2 YYREEE (reference sequence). Trimming removed 3 bases at V and 0 bases at J, with 16 bases between. The CDR3 reads CASSSRKQGLSYEQYF. DNA of the CDR3: TGTGCCAGCAGCTCACGAAAGCAGGGGCTCTCCTACGAGCAGTACTTC.

This rearrangement joins TRBV29-1 to TRBJ1-1; D gene ambiguous. The CDR3 runs to 13 residues. CDR1 is SQVTM, CDR2 ANQGSEA, per germline. V lost 7 bases, J lost 1 base, and 13 bases lay in between. The CDR3, as DNA: TGCAGCGCCGGGTCGAGAGGGAACACTGAAGCTTTCTTT. Protein: CSAGSRGNTEAFF.

This rearrangement joins TRBV7-2 to TRBJ2-7; 9 bases fit TRBD1. Germline trimming cut 5 bases from V and 0 bases from J; bases unmatched to any gene: 5. Germline V CDR1 and CDR2: SGHTA, FQGNSA. This CDR3 is built from 15 residues. Written as DNA, the CDR3 is TGTGCCAGCAGCAAGGGACAGGGATTCTCCTACGAGCAGTACTTC. As protein: CASSKGQGFSYEQYF.

This chain uses TRBV24-1 with TRBJ2-3; 8 bases are shared with TRBD1. The CDR3 spans 17 residues. V lost 0 bases and J lost 4; bases outside the gene matches: 8. Germline V gene sequence: CDR1 KGHDR, CDR2 SFDVKD. The CDR3 spells CATSDLTLDRGADTQYF. The CDR3 region has the DNA TGTGCCACCAGTGATTTGACCTTAGACAGGGGTGCAGATACGCAGTATTTT.

This sequence joins TRBV7-2 and TRBJ1-5, with D perhaps matching TRBD1 (6 bases). V gave up 6 bases and J gave up 0 bases, with 12 bases separating them. The CDR3 sequence is 15 residues long. From germline, CDR1 is SGHTA and CDR2 FQGNSA. For the CDR3, the DNA is TGTGCCAGCAGTTCTACAGGGTTTAGCAATCAGCCCCAGCATTTT. Protein: CASSSTGFSNQPQHF.

This clone was counted once. J is TRBJ2-1 and V is TRBV5-8; 7 bases map to TRBD1. There are 12 residues in the CDR3. V lost 1 base, J lost 15 bases, and 7 bases stayed unmatched. In germline, CDR1 is SGHTS, CDR2 YDEGEE. The CDR3 DNA reads TGTGCCAGCAGCTTGTCCAGGGGGTTCACGTTCTTC. Amino acid sequence: CASSLSRGFTFF.

CDR3 sequence: CATSVGTRGNNEQFF. The DNA for the CDR3 is TGTGCCACCAGTGTCGGGACTAGAGGGAACAATGAGCAGTTCTTC. The chain has TRBV24-1 and TRBJ2-1; 8 positions match TRBD2. CDR1 KGHDR and CDR2 SFDVKD come from the germline V gene. With 5 bases clipped from V and 5 bases from J, the junction kept 7 bases outside the gene matches. This CDR3 contains 15 residues.

The chain uses TRBV4-3 and TRBJ1-1; D is uncertain. The length of the CDR3 is 15 residues. Trimming took 0 bases from V and 0 from J, leaving 8 bases between them. Germline CDR1 LGHNA, CDR2 YSLEER. This CDR3 reads CASSQDYNLNTEAFF. Written as DNA, the CDR3 is TGCGCCAGCAGCCAAGATTATAATCTGAACACTGAAGCTTTCTTT.

This chain uses TRBV4-3 with TRBJ1-2, with D maybe TRBD1 (6 bases). Trimming took off 4 bases at V and 7 bases at J, with 16 bases between the two ends. The germline CDR1 and CDR2 sequences are LGHNA and YSLEER. This CDR3 region has 14 residues. The CDR3 spells CASSPAPGEIGYTF. The CDR3 DNA follows: TGCGCCAGCAGCCCTGCTCCAGGGGAGATTGGCTACACCTTC.

DNA of the CDR3: TGTGCCAGCAGCGCAGCGGGGTTAGAGACCCAGTACTTC. This encodes CASSAAGLETQYF. This chain links TRBV6-5 with TRBJ2-5; 7 nucleotides agree with TRBD2. The CDR3 is made up of 13 amino acids. Germline CDR1 and CDR2: MNHEY and SVGAGI. The V gene end was trimmed by 6 bases and the J gene end by 4 bases; junction bases not matched to a gene: 5.

The J gene is TRBJ1-5, the V gene TRBV5-8, with D tentatively TRBD1 (6 bases). Deletions cut 2 bases from V and 6 bases from J, with 9 bases between. Germline V lookup: CDR1 SGHTS, CDR2 YDEGEE. This CDR3 comprises 13 residues. CDR3 nucleotide sequence: TGTGCCAGCAGCTTCGGGGGGCTTCAGCCCCAGCATTTT. It specifies CASSFGGLQPQHF.

This chain uses TRBV28 with TRBJ1-2; tentative D call: TRBD1 (5 bases). Germline CDR1 is MDHEN and CDR2 is SYDVKM. This CDR3 has 11 residues. The V and J ends lost 9 bases and 2 bases respectively, with 7 bases between them. CDR3 in amino acids: CASQGNYGYTF. CDR3 nucleotide sequence: TGTGCCAGTCAGGGAAACTATGGCTACACCTTC.

The chain has TRBV7-2 and TRBJ1-2, with D possibly being TRBD1 (5 bases). Trimming pared 1 base from V and 8 bases from J, leaving 20 bases between. There are 16 residues in the CDR3. Looked up from germline, CDR1 is SGHTA and CDR2 is FQGNSA. The CDR3 sequence is CASSLVGDPSREGYTF. The CDR3 DNA sequence: TGTGCCAGCAGCTTAGTAGGGGACCCCTCGCGGGAAGGCTACACCTTC.

This clone is labeled medium-sized. The rearrangement uses TRBV10-3 and TRBJ1-2; tentatively, D is TRBD1 (5 bases). The V end lost 6 bases, the J end lost 3 bases, and 11 bases lay between the germline ends. Germline V gene data show CDR1 as ENHRY and CDR2 as SYGVKD. This CDR3 is built from 13 residues. This chain's CDR3 is CAIRAGFDYGYTF. CDR3 in DNA: TGTGCCATCAGAGCAGGGTTCGACTATGGCTACACCTTC.

This sequence joins TRBV5-1 and TRBJ2-5; 12 positions match TRBD2. The CDR3 has 18 amino acids. With 2 bases clipped from V and 3 bases from J, the junction kept 11 bases outside the gene matches. Germline V lookup: CDR1 SGHRS, CDR2 YFSETQ. CDR3 sequence (DNA): TGCGCCAGCAGCTTCCGACTAGCGGGGGTCATATTTAAAGAGACCCAGTACTTC. This sequence encodes CASSFRLAGVIFKETQYF.

This chain links TRBV7-2 with TRBJ1-4; a possible D gene is TRBD1 (6 bases). The CDR3 length is 15 residues. From germline, CDR1 is SGHTA and CDR2 FQGNSA. With 1 base removed from V and 5 bases from J, the gap between germline ends came to 11 bases. CDR3 sequence: CASSLDGQQNEKLFF. CDR3 DNA sequence: TGTGCCAGCAGCTTAGATGGACAGCAGAATGAAAAACTGTTTTTT. Together with reference TRBV7-2 and TRBJ1-4, the CDR3 gives the full variable domain: GAGVSQSPSNKVTEKGKDVELRCDPISGHTALYWYRQSLGQGLEFLIYFQGNSAPDKSGLPSDRFSAERTGGSVSTLTIQRTQQEDSAVYLCASSLDGQQNEKLFFGSGTQLSVL.

The chain recombines TRBV19 with TRBJ2-1; 11 nucleotides match TRBD1. Trimming at V came to 2 bases and at J to 8 bases, leaving 14 bases not matched to a gene. Per the germline V gene, CDR1 is LNHDA and CDR2 is SQIVND (reference sequence). CDR3 length: 18 amino acids. The CDR3, as DNA: TGTGCCAGTAGTATATCCGGCCCAGGACAGGGGGCTAGCGATGAGCAGTTCTTC. Residues: CASSISGPGQGASDEQFF.

The gene calls are TRBV11-2 and TRBJ2-7; 7 bases map to TRBD1. Germline values: CDR1 SGHAT, CDR2 FQNNGV. This CDR3 region has 15 residues. Trimming took 1 base from V and 2 from J; bases not matched to a gene: 5. In nucleotides, the CDR3 is TGTGCCAGCAGCTTAGCCAGGGGGTTAACCTACGAGCAGTACTTC. This sequence encodes CASSLARGLTYEQYF. The variable domain in full, completed from reference TRBV11-2 and TRBJ2-7, reads EAGVAQSPRYKIIEKRQSVAFWCNPISGHATLYWYQQILGQGPKLLIQFQNNGVVDDSQLPKDRFSAERLKGVDSTLKIQPAKLEDSAVYLCASSLARGLTYEQYFGPGTRLTVT.

The chain combines TRBV29-1 with TRBJ2-2; D possibly corresponds to TRBD1 (5 bases). This CDR3 spans 13 amino acids. The V end was cut by 6 bases, the J end by 6 bases, with 14 bases between. The germline V gene encodes CDR1 SQVTM and CDR2 ANQGSEA. CDR3 nucleotide sequence: TGCAGCGTCCAAAAAGGGGCCTCCGGGGAGCTGTTTTTT. Its translation is CSVQKGASGELFF.

The sample holds a few counts of this clone. The chain uses TRBV4-2 and TRBJ2-5; D possibly corresponds to TRBD2 (6 bases). Deletions cut 2 bases from V and 4 bases from J, with 29 bases between. This CDR3 is 20 amino acids long. Germline V gene lookup returns CDR1 LGHNA and CDR2 YNFKEQ. The CDR3 is CASSQPLERGAGSGRETQYF. For the CDR3, the DNA is TGTGCCAGCAGCCAACCACTAGAGAGAGGAGCCGGGAGTGGTCGAGAGACCCAGTACTTC.